This TCR beta chain comes out of a study of PD-1 blockade in classical Hodgkin lymphoma. From germline, CDR1 is SGHRS and CDR2 YFSETQ. V lost 0 bases, J lost 4 bases, and 14 bases stayed unmatched. The CDR3 has 20 residues. Notes on the study in general: Reports described newly diagnosed patients as having lower baseline TCR diversity than healthy donors. CD4+ TCR diversity, unlike CD8+, climbed significantly by C4D1.

Profiled with immunoSEQ multiplex PCR; TCRdb holds only in-frame clones, not every one. The table shows roughly 49,000 clones, with around 87% occurring only once. This clone appeared once. The target antigen is unknown. The time point: cycle 4 day 1 (C4D1), after more than five weeks of nivolumab. Every patient had relapsed following autologous stem cell transplantation, and cohorts differed in brentuximab vedotin exposure. The receptor was derived from a human donor with classical Hodgkin lymphoma. V and J are TRBV5-1 and TRBJ2-1, with TRBD2 matching 12 bases. The sample here was peripheral blood mononuclear cells (PBMCs), taken before the fourth cycle of nivolumab. The DNA for the CDR3 is TGCGCCAGCAGCTTGGTTTTACTAGCGGGAGGCCCCGACCCTTACAATGAGCAGTTCTTC. Translation gives CASSLVLLAGGPDPYNEQFF.